The entry that follows covers one T cell receptor beta chain sequence. What it recognizes is unknown. A v3.0 immunoSEQ assay was performed at survey level. Produced via immunoSEQ multiplex PCR; TCRdb's table is partial and in-frame only. The table has over 40,000 clones, approximately 94% seen once. The data belong to a study of long-term antiretroviral therapy in people with HIV. The CDR3 sequence is 16 residues long. The germline CDR1 and CDR2 sequences are KGHSH and LQKENI. V was trimmed by 2 bases and J by 10 bases, leaving 20 bases between them. Whole-study results and caveats: Dominant in the repertoire at all time points were clones expanded before ART. Increased diversity was seen after ART, yet it remained lower than in transplant donor controls. HIV repertoires spanned tighter CDR3 length ranges than controls did.

This chain uses TRBV18 with TRBJ1-4; the D gene is possibly TRBD1 (5 bases). This clonotype originated in a man aged 30-40 years with HIV. Source: unsorted PBMCs, taken approximately 9.5 years after starting antiretroviral therapy. As DNA, the CDR3 is TGTGCCAGCTCACCAAATGGTCAAGGGGCCCTCGGAAAACTGTTTTTT. This codes for CASSPNGQGALGKLFF.